This TCR beta chain was sequenced in a study of beta chain features in type 1 diabetes. Study-wide results and limits: Whether TCRB rearrangement is influenced by HLA type went unresolved here. cDNA-based reads could over-represent cells with high TCR expression. Among all four CD4+ subsets, Type 1 diabetes patients had TCRB CDR3s that were moderately but significantly shorter.

As concerns this clone: As yet, its antigen is unknown.

After removal of 7 bases from V and 1 base from J, the junction contained 4 bases not matched to a gene. The CDR3 contains 13 residues. Germline V lookup: CDR1 SQVTM, CDR2 ANQGSEA. As every portion of the isolated RNA was reverse transcribed, the sequencing read expressed TCRB transcripts. Clones were read by immunoSEQ multiplex PCR, and TCRdb kept only the in-frame ones, dropping some. Among about 350,000 clones listed, less than 20% were seen once. Sequences were obtained from naive CD4+ T cells from blood. The TCR comes from a woman between 18 and 30 years old in good health. V usage is TRBV29-1 and J usage is TRBJ2-1, with 7 positions matching TRBD1. The CDR3 loop reads CSASTGSYNEQFF. CDR3 bases: TGCAGCGCTTCGACAGGGTCCTACAATGAGCAGTTCTTC.